This T cell receptor (beta chain) came from a study of blood T cell repertoires in COVID-19. Study at large: Material from acute and convalescent COVID-19 was sourced from the United States, Italy and Spain. Sample material is recorded as cDNA or gDNA derived from T cells, B-cell-depleted T cells, or PBMCs.

This CDR3 spans 14 amino acids. In the authors' methods: It was from reference gene primer amplification that nucleated cell counts were estimated. TCRdb's table, derived via immunoSEQ multiplex PCR, lists solely in-frame clones and lacks some. The V and J calls and the clone size are those of that table, but D and trimming were determined from the DNA. This sample carries approximately 75,000 clones, around 82% of them seen once, and the ten largest clones take approximately 7%. This chain connects TRBV21-1 to TRBJ2-7; the table names TRBD1, a call not compared with the DNA. TRBV21-1 is a pseudogene segment. The sample comprised peripheral blood. This receptor was identified in a human donor in a cohort sampled during active COVID-19. CDR3 sequence reads: CASSPTGGSGEQYF. The CDR3 nucleotides are TGTGCCAGCAGCCCGACAGGGGGGTCCGGCGAGCAGTACTTC.